Shown below are 10 T cell receptor beta chains from a single sample sequenced in a study of blood T cell repertoires in COVID-19. Generated by immunoSEQ multiplex PCR, the TCRdb table keeps only in-frame clones and is missing some. The table lists approximately 250,000 clones, around 83% of them singletons. Specimen: peripheral blood. These TCRs come from a man aged 40-49 years with acute or convalescent COVID-19.

The gene calls are TRBV27 and TRBJ2-5; TRBD2 might be the D (7 bases). From germline, CDR1 is MNHEY and CDR2 SMNVEV (reference sequence). Trimming shortened V by 0 bases and J by 14 bases, and 25 bases separated the two germline ends. The CDR3 extends over 16 amino acids. CDR3 sequence: CASSLSYGGGPGSVYF. The CDR3 DNA sequence: TGTGCCAGCAGTTTATCGTACGGCGGGGGCCCCGGGTCGGTATACTTC.

The chain uses TRBV11-2 and TRBJ2-5; 13 positions match TRBD2. The CDR3 contains 15 residues. CDR1 SGHAT and CDR2 FQNNGV come from the germline V gene. The trim removed 5 bases at V and 7 bases at J, leaving 7 bases unmatched. The CDR3 reads CASSTGLAGAGTQYF. CDR3 DNA: TGTGCCAGCAGCACCGGACTAGCGGGGGCAGGGACCCAGTACTTC.

The rearrangement uses TRBV29-1 and TRBJ1-1, with TRBD1 matching 7 bases. This CDR3 is 18 amino acids long. Germline CDR1 and CDR2: SQVTM and ANQGSEA. The ends lost 0 bases at V and 1 base at J; junction bases unmatched: 14. This CDR3 is CSVEDREGGNDSNTEAFF. The CDR3 nucleotides are TGCAGCGTTGAAGATAGAGAAGGGGGCAATGACTCGAACACTGAAGCTTTCTTT.

This rearrangement joins TRBV7-9 to TRBJ1-4; TRBD1 might be the D (6 bases). In germline, CDR1 is SEHNR, CDR2 FQNEAQ (reference sequence). Trimming removed 2 bases from V and 7 bases from J, with 8 bases in between. The length of the CDR3 is 13 residues. CDR3: CASSLRGGEKLFF. In DNA form, the CDR3 reads TGTGCCAGCAGCTTAAGGGGGGGTGAAAAACTGTTTTTT. The full variable domain, rest sourced from reference TRBV7-9 and TRBJ1-4, is DTGVSQNPRHKITKRGQNVTFRCDPISEHNRLYWYRQTLGQGPEFLTYFQNEAQLEKSRLLSDRFSAERPKGSFSTLEIQRTEQGDSAMYLCASSLRGGEKLFFGSGTQLSVL.

This clone was recorded a few times. This chain uses TRBV7-3 with TRBJ1-6; TRBD1 is a possible D gene (5 bases). The CDR3 has 14 amino acids. V dropped 5 bases and J dropped 10 bases, with 15 bases sitting between them. The germline CDR1 and CDR2 sequences are SGHTA and FQGTGA. The CDR3 region has the DNA TGTGCCAGCAGCCTTCGGGGGACGGGGTCACCCCTCCACTTT. This encodes CASSLRGTGSPLHF.

This clone was detected only a few times. The DNA of the CDR3 is TGCAGTGCTAGGATAGGGGATGAAGCTTTCTTT. Amino acids: CSARIGDEAFF. V gene TRBV20-1 combines with J gene TRBJ1-1; D possibly corresponds to TRBD1 (5 bases). This CDR3 region has 11 residues. CDR1 is DFQATT, CDR2 SNEGSKA, per germline (reference sequence). Trimming removed 3 bases from V and 7 bases from J, with 9 bases in between.

This rearrangement joins TRBV28 to TRBJ1-5; D might be TRBD1 (6 bases). CDR1 MDHEN and CDR2 SYDVKM come from the germline V gene. V was clipped by 1 base and J by 3 bases, with 16 bases between them. This CDR3 spans 17 amino acids. The CDR3, as DNA: TGTGCCAGCAGTTTATCCAACCTCGGACAGTCCAATCAGCCCCAGCATTTT. Protein sequence: CASSLSNLGQSNQPQHF.

This rearrangement joins TRBV2 to TRBJ2-7; the D gene is possibly TRBD2 (5 bases). The V end was cut by 6 bases, the J end by 4 bases, with 13 bases between. The CDR3 extends over 13 amino acids. Germline CDR1 is SNHLY and CDR2 is FYNNEI. CDR3 residues: CASRDEGGYEQYF. The CDR3 coding sequence is TGTGCCAGCAGGGATGAGGGCGGGTACGAGCAGTACTTC. The whole variable domain, remainder taken from reference TRBV2 and TRBJ2-7, is EPEVTQTPSHQVTQMGQEVILRCVPISNHLYFYWYRQILGQKVEFLVSFYNNEISEKSEIFDDQFSVERPDGSNFTLKIRSTKLEDSAMYFCASRDEGGYEQYFGPGTRLTVT.

The CDR3 nucleotides read TGTGCCAGCAGTGATCCAAACTATGGCTACACCTTC. As protein: CASSDPNYGYTF. The rearrangement links TRBV25-1 to TRBJ1-2; D is ambiguous. The CDR3 has 12 residues. The V end lost 3 bases, the J end lost 2 bases, and 4 bases lay between the germline ends. Germline V lookup: CDR1 MGHDK, CDR2 SYGVNS.

Of note for this clone: Within the sample, other DNA sequences also encode this same CDR3. The chain has TRBV7-2 and TRBJ1-2; 10 bases map to TRBD1. The ends lost 1 base at V and 2 bases at J; junction bases unmatched: 1. Germline CDR1 reads SGHTA; CDR2 reads FQGNSA. The CDR3 sequence is 15 residues long. In DNA, the CDR3 is TGTGCCAGCAGCTTAGGACAGGGGGCCAACTATGGCTACACCTTC. Translating gives CASSLGQGANYGYTF.